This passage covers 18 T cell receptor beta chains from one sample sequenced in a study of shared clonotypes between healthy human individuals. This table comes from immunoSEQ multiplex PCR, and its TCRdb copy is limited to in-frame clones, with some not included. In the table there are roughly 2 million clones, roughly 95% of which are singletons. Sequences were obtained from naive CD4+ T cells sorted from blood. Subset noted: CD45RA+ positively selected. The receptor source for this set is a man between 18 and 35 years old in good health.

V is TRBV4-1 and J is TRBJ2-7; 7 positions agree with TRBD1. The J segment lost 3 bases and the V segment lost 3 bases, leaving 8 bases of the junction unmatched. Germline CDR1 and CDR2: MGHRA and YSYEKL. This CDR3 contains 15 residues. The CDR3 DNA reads TGCGCCAGCAGCCACGTTGACAGGGATCTCTACGAGCAGTACTTC. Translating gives CASSHVDRDLYEQYF.

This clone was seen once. As DNA, the CDR3 is TGTGCCAGCTCACCCCCTGGGAGGGCTGAACACGAGCAGTACTTC. It encodes CASSPPGRAEHEQYF. The chain joins TRBV18 to TRBJ2-7, with TRBD2 matching over 7 bases. The V and J ends lost 3 bases and 5 bases, in that order; junction bases with no gene match: 10. Germline V gives CDR1 KGHSH, CDR2 LQKENI. The CDR3 has 15 amino acids.

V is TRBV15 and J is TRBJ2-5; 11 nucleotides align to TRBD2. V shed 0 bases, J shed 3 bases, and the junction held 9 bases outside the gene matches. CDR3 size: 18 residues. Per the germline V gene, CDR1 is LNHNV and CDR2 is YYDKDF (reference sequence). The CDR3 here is CATSRDLDSGRAKETQYF. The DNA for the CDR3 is TGTGCCACCAGCAGAGATTTGGATAGCGGGAGGGCCAAAGAGACCCAGTACTTC.

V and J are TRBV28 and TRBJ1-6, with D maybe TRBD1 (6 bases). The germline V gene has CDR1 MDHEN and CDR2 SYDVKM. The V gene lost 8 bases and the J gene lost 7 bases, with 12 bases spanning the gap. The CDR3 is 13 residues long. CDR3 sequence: CASHRDLNSPLHF. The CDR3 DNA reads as TGTGCCAGCCACAGGGATTTGAATTCACCCCTCCACTTT.

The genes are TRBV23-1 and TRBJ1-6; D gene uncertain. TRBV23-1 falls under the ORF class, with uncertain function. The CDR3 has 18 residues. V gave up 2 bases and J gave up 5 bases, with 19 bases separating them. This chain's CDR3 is CASSQGQVGGGHNSPLHF. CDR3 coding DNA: TGCGCCAGCAGTCAAGGGCAGGTGGGCGGCGGACATAATTCACCCCTCCACTTT.

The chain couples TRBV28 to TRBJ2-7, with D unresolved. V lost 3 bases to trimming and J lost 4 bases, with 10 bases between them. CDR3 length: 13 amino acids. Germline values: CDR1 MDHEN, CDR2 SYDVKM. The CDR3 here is CASSFPPPYEQYF. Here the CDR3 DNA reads TGTGCCAGCAGTTTTCCCCCCCCTTACGAGCAGTACTTC. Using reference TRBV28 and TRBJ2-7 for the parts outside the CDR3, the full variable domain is DVKVTQSSRYLVKRTGEKVFLECVQDMDHENMFWYRQDPGLGLRLIYFSYDVKMKEKGDIPEGYSVSREKKERFSLILESASTNQTSMYLCASSFPPPYEQYFGPGTRLTVT.

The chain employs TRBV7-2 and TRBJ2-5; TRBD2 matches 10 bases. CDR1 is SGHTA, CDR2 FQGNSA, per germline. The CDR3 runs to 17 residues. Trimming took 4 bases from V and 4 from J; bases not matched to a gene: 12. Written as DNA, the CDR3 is TGTGCCAGCAGCTCAACCGCCCTAGCGGGAGTTGGAGAGACCCAGTACTTC. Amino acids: CASSSTALAGVGETQYF.

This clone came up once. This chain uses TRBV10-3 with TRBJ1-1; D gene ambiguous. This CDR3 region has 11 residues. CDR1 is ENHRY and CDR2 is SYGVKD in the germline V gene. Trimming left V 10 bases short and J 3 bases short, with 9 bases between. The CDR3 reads CAREEDTEAFF. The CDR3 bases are TGTGCCAGGGAAGAGGACACTGAAGCTTTCTTT.

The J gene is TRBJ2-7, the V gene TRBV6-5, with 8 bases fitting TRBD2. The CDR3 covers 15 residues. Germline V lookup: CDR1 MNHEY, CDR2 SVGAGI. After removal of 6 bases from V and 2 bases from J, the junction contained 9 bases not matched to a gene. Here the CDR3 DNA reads TGTGCCAGCAGGGATCCGGGACTAGGGGCCTACGAGCAGTACTTC. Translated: CASRDPGLGAYEQYF.

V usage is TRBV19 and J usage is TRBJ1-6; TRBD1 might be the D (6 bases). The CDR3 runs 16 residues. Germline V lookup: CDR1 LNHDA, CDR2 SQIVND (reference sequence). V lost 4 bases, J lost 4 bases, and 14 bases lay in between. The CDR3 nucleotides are TGTGCCAGTAGTACCACAGGACAGACTTATAATTCACCCCTCCACTTT. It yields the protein CASSTTGQTYNSPLHF.

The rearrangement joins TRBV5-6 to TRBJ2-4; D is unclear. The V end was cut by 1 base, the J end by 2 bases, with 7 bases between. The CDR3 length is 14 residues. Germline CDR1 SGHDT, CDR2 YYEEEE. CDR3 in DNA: TGTGCCAGCAGCTTGCAGGTTTCCAAAAACATTCAGTACTTC. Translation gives CASSLQVSKNIQYF. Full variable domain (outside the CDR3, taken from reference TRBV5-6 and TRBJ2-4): DAGVTQSPTHLIKTRGQQVTLRCSPKSGHDTVSWYQQALGQGPQFIFQYYEEEERQRGNFPDRFSGHQFPNYSSELNVNALLLGDSALYLCASSLQVSKNIQYFGAGTRLSVL.

The CDR3 DNA reads TGCGCCAGCAGCCATCCTAGCGGGGGGGTCTCCTACAATGAGCAGTTCTTC. This sequence encodes CASSHPSGGVSYNEQFF. The rearrangement uses TRBV4-1 and TRBJ2-1; 12 nucleotides match TRBD2. CDR3 length: 17 amino acids. J gave up 0 bases and V 3 bases, and 3 bases lay outside the gene matches. The germline CDR1 and CDR2 sequences are MGHRA and YSYEKL.

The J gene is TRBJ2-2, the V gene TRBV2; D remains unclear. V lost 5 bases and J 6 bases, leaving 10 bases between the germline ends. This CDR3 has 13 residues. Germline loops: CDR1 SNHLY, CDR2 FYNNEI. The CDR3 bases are TGTGCCAGCAGTCGCGCTCTTGCCGGGGAGCTGTTTTTT. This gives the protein CASSRALAGELFF.

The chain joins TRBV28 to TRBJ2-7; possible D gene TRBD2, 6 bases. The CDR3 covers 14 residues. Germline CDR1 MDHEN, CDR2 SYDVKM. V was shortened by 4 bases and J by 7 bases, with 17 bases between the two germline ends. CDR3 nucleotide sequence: TGTGCCAGCAGTTCCCCTGGGGTAGGGAGGGAGCAGTACTTC. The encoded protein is CASSSPGVGREQYF. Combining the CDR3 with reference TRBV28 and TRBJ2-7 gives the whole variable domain DVKVTQSSRYLVKRTGEKVFLECVQDMDHENMFWYRQDPGLGLRLIYFSYDVKMKEKGDIPEGYSVSREKKERFSLILESASTNQTSMYLCASSSPGVGREQYFGPGTRLTVT.

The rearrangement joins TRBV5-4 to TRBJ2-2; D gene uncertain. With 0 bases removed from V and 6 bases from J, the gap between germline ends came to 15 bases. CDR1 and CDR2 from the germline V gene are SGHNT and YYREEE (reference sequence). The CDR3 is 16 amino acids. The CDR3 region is CASSLEGPSSPGELFF. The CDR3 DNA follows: TGTGCCAGCAGCTTGGAAGGCCCGAGTTCTCCCGGGGAGCTGTTTTTT.

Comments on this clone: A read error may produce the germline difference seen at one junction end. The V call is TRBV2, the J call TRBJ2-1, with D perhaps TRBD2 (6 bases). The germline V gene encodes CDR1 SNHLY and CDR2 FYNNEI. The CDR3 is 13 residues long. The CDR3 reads CASGDVPSESPIF. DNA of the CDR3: TGTGCCAGCGGCGATGTCCCTAGCGAATCTCCCATCTTC. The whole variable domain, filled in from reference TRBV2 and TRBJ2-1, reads EPEVTQTPSHQVTQMGQEVILRCVPISNHLYFYWYRQILGQKVEFLVSFYNNEISEKSEIFDDQFSVERPDGSNFTLKIRSTKLEDSAMYFCASGDVPSESPIFGPGTRLTVL.

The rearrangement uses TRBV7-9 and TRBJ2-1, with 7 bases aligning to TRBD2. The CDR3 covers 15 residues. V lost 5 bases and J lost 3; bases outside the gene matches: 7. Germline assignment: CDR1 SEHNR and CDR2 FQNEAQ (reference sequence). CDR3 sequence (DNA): TGTGCCAGCAGCCCTGGGGGAGGGGTCTACAATGAGCAGTTCTTC. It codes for CASSPGGGVYNEQFF.

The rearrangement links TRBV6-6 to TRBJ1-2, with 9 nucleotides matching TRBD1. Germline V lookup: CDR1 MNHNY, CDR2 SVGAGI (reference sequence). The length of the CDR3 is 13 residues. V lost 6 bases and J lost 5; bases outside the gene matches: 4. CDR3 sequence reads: CASRNGQGYGYTF. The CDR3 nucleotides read TGTGCCAGCAGAAACGGACAGGGGTATGGCTACACCTTC.